One and the same sample provided the 29 T cell receptor beta chains below, sequenced in a study of T cell changes during pregnancy in multiple sclerosis. Sequenced by immunoSEQ multiplex PCR; TCRdb stores in-frame clones only, minus some. The table has roughly 40,000 clones, over 80% seen once. Material: CD4+ T cells from peripheral blood mononuclear cells, obtained before pregnancy. The receptors here all came from a female donor with multiple sclerosis, enrolled in a pregnancy study.

The V gene is TRBV4-2, the J gene TRBJ2-5; 9 nucleotides match TRBD2. CDR3 size: 14 residues. Germline CDR1 reads LGHNA; CDR2 reads YNFKEQ. Germline trimming cut 6 bases from V and 5 bases from J; bases unmatched to any gene: 7. The CDR3 loop is CASSRGGAQETQYF. CDR3 sequence (DNA): TGTGCCAGCAGTCGCGGGGGGGCCCAGGAGACCCAGTACTTC.

This clone was observed once. The chain recombines TRBV6-1 with TRBJ2-7, with TRBD2 matching over 10 bases. The germline V gene has CDR1 MNHNS and CDR2 SASEGT. Trimming removed 8 bases from V and 0 bases from J; junction bases left unmatched: 4. CDR3 length equals 14 residues. The CDR3 DNA follows: TGTGCCAGCGGACTAGCGGTTAGCTCCTACGAGCAGTACTTC. Translation gives CASGLAVSSYEQYF.

This sequence joins TRBV19 and TRBJ1-2; 8 bases fit TRBD1. Unmatched junction bases numbered 14, after V lost 4 bases and J lost 4 bases. This CDR3 is built from 17 residues. Germline V lookup: CDR1 LNHDA, CDR2 SQIVND (reference sequence). The CDR3 DNA reads TGTGCCAGTAGTAGTACAGGGGGATTTTTGGTTTCCTATGGCTACACCTTC. Protein: CASSSTGGFLVSYGYTF.

The V gene is TRBV7-8, the J gene TRBJ1-1; TRBD1 might be the D (6 bases). This CDR3 is built from 15 residues. Trimming removed 2 bases at V and 3 bases at J, with 13 bases between. CDR1 and CDR2 (germline): SGHVS, FQNEAQ. Written as DNA, the CDR3 is TGTGCCAGCAGCTTAACTCCACAGGGATACACTGAAGCTTTCTTT. It translates to CASSLTPQGYTEAFF.

Only one count was recorded for this clone. The genes are TRBV18 and TRBJ1-2; TRBD1 matches at 8 bases. V dropped 3 bases and J dropped 2; count of bases not matched to a gene: 5. This CDR3 region has 15 residues. Germline lookup yields CDR1 KGHSH and CDR2 LQKENI. The CDR3 reads CASSPSDRENYGYTF. The CDR3 nucleotides are TGTGCCAGCTCACCCTCGGACAGGGAGAACTATGGCTACACCTTC.

The chain employs TRBV25-1 and TRBJ1-5; perhaps TRBD1 as D (6 bases). CDR1 and CDR2 (germline): MGHDK, SYGVNS. V gave up 4 bases and J gave up 4 bases, with 8 bases separating them. This CDR3 spans 13 amino acids. The CDR3 DNA reads TGTGCCAGCAGTGGCCAGGGGAATCAGCCCCAGCATTTT. Protein sequence: CASSGQGNQPQHF.

This clone was counted once. The chain combines TRBV9 with TRBJ1-2, with a possible D match to TRBD1 (6 bases). Germline assignment: CDR1 SGDLS and CDR2 YYNGEE. V lost 0 bases and J lost 6, with 9 bases in between. The CDR3 is 13 residues long. The CDR3 coding sequence is TGTGCCAGCAGCGTAGGGGGGCTCCATGGCTACACCTTC. Its protein product is CASSVGGLHGYTF. The full variable domain, rest sourced from reference TRBV9 and TRBJ1-2, is DSGVTQTPKHLITATGQRVTLRCSPRSGDLSVYWYQQSLDQGLQFLIQYYNGEERAKGNILERFSAQQFPDLHSELNLSSLELGDSALYFCASSVGGLHGYTFGSGTRLTVV.

This sequence joins TRBV18 and TRBJ2-6; possible D gene TRBD1, 6 bases. The CDR3 length is 16 residues. V was shortened by 2 bases and J by 0 bases, with 8 bases between the two germline ends. Germline CDR1 and CDR2: KGHSH and LQKENI. As DNA, the CDR3 is TGTGCCAGCTCACCATGGACAGTCTCTGGGGCCAACGTCCTGACTTTC. This gives the protein CASSPWTVSGANVLTF.

The chain links TRBV27 to TRBJ1-1; TRBD1 matches at 7 bases. The CDR3 covers 15 residues. CDR1 MNHEY and CDR2 SMNVEV come from the germline V gene (reference sequence). Trimming cost V 4 bases and J 1 base; bases outside gene matches: 6. CDR3: CASSSQQGWNTEAFF. The CDR3 region has the DNA TGTGCCAGCAGTTCCCAACAGGGGTGGAACACTGAAGCTTTCTTT.

The genes are TRBV6-5 and TRBJ2-3; maybe TRBD1 (6 bases). CDR1 and CDR2 (germline): MNHEY, SVGAGI. The CDR3 loop spans 15 amino acids. The ends were cut back, 5 bases at V and 4 bases at J, with 16 bases in the middle. CDR3 in DNA: TGTGCCAGCAGTACAGACAGGATCCTCGCAGATACGCAGTATTTT. Protein product: CASSTDRILADTQYF.

This clone appeared a few times. The gene calls are TRBV29-1 and TRBJ1-1, with a tentative D call TRBD1 (5 bases). The CDR3 totals 13 residues. The V end lost 5 bases, the J end lost 1 base, and 11 bases lay between the germline ends. Per germline, CDR1 SQVTM and CDR2 ANQGSEA. Here the CDR3 reads CSVSTTGNTEAFF. In DNA, the CDR3 is TGCAGCGTTTCAACCACAGGGAACACTGAAGCTTTCTTT.

The J gene is TRBJ1-2, the V gene TRBV18; the match to TRBD1 covers 7 bases. The germline V gene encodes CDR1 KGHSH and CDR2 LQKENI. This CDR3 contains 12 residues. Trimming at V came to 5 bases and at J to 6 bases, leaving 3 bases not matched to a gene. The CDR3 nucleotides are TGTGCCAGCTCAAGTGACAGGGATGGCTACACCTTC. Its translation is CASSSDRDGYTF.

The chain couples TRBV7-3 to TRBJ2-3, with TRBD2 identical over 10 bases. The V gene's germline CDR1 is SGHTA and CDR2 FQGTGA. V lost 3 bases to trimming and J lost 2 bases; unmatched junction nucleotides: 17. The CDR3 extends over 20 amino acids. The CDR3 DNA follows: TGTGCCAGCAGCTTCCATTCACCTTCAGTAGCGGGGGGTCTCACAGATACGCAGTATTTT. Translating gives CASSFHSPSVAGGLTDTQYF.

The chain joins TRBV9 to TRBJ1-4, with 9 positions matching TRBD1. The length of the CDR3 is 15 residues. From germline, CDR1 is SGDLS and CDR2 YYNGEE. Germline trimming cut 2 bases from V and 8 bases from J; bases unmatched to any gene: 7. The CDR3 region has the DNA TGTGCCAGCAGCGTCGGGACAGGGAGCGGAGAAAAACTGTTTTTT. Amino acid sequence: CASSVGTGSGEKLFF.

This chain connects TRBV6-6 to TRBJ1-1; TRBD1 is a possible D gene (5 bases). The CDR3 runs 12 residues. V lost 7 bases, J lost 9 bases, and 15 bases lay in between. CDR1 is MNHNY and CDR2 is SVGAGI in the germline V gene (reference sequence). CDR3 coding DNA: TGTGCCAGCACCGTCGTGGAGGGACAAGCTTTCTTT. This sequence encodes CASTVVEGQAFF.

V gene TRBV29-1 combines with J gene TRBJ2-7, with 11 bases that match TRBD1. The trim removed 4 bases at V and 3 bases at J, leaving 5 bases unmatched. The CDR3 extends over 14 amino acids. Germline V gene lookup returns CDR1 SQVTM and CDR2 ANQGSEA. The CDR3 is CSVGGTGGYYEQYF. CDR3 sequence (DNA): TGCAGCGTTGGGGGGACAGGGGGGTACTACGAGCAGTACTTC.

This rearrangement joins TRBV7-2 to TRBJ2-5; no clear D gene. Germline V gives CDR1 SGHTA, CDR2 FQGNSA. The CDR3 contains 16 residues. Trimming removed 2 bases at V and 0 bases at J, with 13 bases between. CDR3 residues: CASSLSPILYQETQYF. CDR3 DNA sequence: TGTGCCAGCAGCTTATCCCCTATCCTCTACCAAGAGACCCAGTACTTC.

The rearrangement joins TRBV6-4 to TRBJ2-1, with D possibly matching TRBD1 (6 bases). The germline V gene encodes CDR1 MRHNA and CDR2 SNTAGT. Trimming pared 6 bases from V and 0 bases from J, leaving 12 bases between. The CDR3 covers 15 residues. CDR3 DNA sequence: TGTGCCAGCAGCCTGGGGGCTTTCTCCTACAATGAGCAGTTCTTC. It is translated as CASSLGAFSYNEQFF.

V gene TRBV18 combines with J gene TRBJ1-2, with D unclear. This CDR3 spans 18 amino acids. Germline V CDR1 and CDR2: KGHSH, LQKENI. V gave up 0 bases and J gave up 1 base, with 18 bases separating them. CDR3 region: CASSPPFFKSGSNYGYTF. CDR3 in DNA: TGTGCCAGCTCACCACCTTTCTTCAAGTCGGGGAGTAACTATGGCTACACCTTC. The complete variable domain, with remaining parts taken from reference TRBV18 and TRBJ1-2, reads NAGVMQNPRHLVRRRGQEARLRCSPMKGHSHVYWYRQLPEEGLKFMVYLQKENIIDESGMPKERFSAEFPKEGPSILRIQQVVRGDSAAYFCASSPPFFKSGSNYGYTFGSGTRLTVV.

CDR3 loop: CATSWGGSLGGEQYF. The CDR3, as DNA: TGTGCCACCAGCTGGGGGGGGTCTCTCGGTGGGGAGCAGTACTTC. J is TRBJ2-7 and V is TRBV15, with 7 nucleotides matching TRBD2. The CDR3 is 15 residues long. CDR1 and CDR2 (germline): LNHNV, YYDKDF (reference sequence). V lost 5 bases and J lost 7; bases outside the gene matches: 14.

This clone has only one observation. The V gene is TRBV5-6, the J gene TRBJ1-2; 7 bases align to TRBD1. V shed 4 bases, J shed 4 bases, and the junction held 10 bases outside the gene matches. CDR1 is SGHDT, CDR2 YYEEEE, per germline. The CDR3 is 15 amino acids. CDR3: CASSLNAGGGYGYTF. For the CDR3, the DNA is TGTGCCAGCAGCCTGAACGCAGGGGGAGGCTATGGCTACACCTTC.

The chain uses TRBV11-2 and TRBJ2-7; 8 bases are shared with TRBD1. The CDR3 length is 14 residues. Losses at the gene ends were 4 bases for V and 7 bases for J; bases not matched to a gene: 9. Germline V gene lookup returns CDR1 SGHAT and CDR2 FQNNGV. The chain's CDR3 is CASSSGQGWSEQYF. CDR3 nucleotide sequence: TGTGCCAGCAGCTCCGGACAGGGTTGGTCGGAGCAGTACTTC.

The chain combines TRBV18 with TRBJ1-1, with D perhaps matching TRBD1 (6 bases). Germline CDR1 reads KGHSH; CDR2 reads LQKENI. The germline V and J ends were trimmed by 6 bases and 6 bases, with 17 bases remaining between them. The CDR3 spans 14 residues. CDR3 coding DNA: TGTGCCAGCTCGCGGTTAAACAGGGAAGCTGAAGCTTTCTTT. This encodes CASSRLNREAEAFF. The variable domain in full, with the rest retrieved from reference TRBV18 and TRBJ1-1, is NAGVMQNPRHLVRRRGQEARLRCSPMKGHSHVYWYRQLPEEGLKFMVYLQKENIIDESGMPKERFSAEFPKEGPSILRIQQVVRGDSAAYFCASSRLNREAEAFFGQGTRLTVV.

The chain carries TRBV19 and TRBJ1-6, with D maybe TRBD1 (5 bases). The CDR3 extends over 15 amino acids. V dropped 6 bases and J dropped 7 bases, with 16 bases sitting between them. Germline-derived CDR1 and CDR2 are LNHDA and SQIVND (reference sequence). The CDR3 DNA reads as TGTGCCAGTAGCACCCAGGGTATGAGGAATTCACCCCTCCACTTT. Protein product: CASSTQGMRNSPLHF.

The chain combines TRBV5-1 with TRBJ2-2; TRBD1 matches 7 bases. The CDR3 sequence is 15 residues long. Trimming cost V 4 bases and J 3 bases; bases outside gene matches: 6. Looked up from germline, CDR1 is SGHRS and CDR2 is YFSETQ. In DNA, the CDR3 is TGCGCCAGCAGCATAAGGGACAGTTACACCGGGGAGCTGTTTTTT. Its translation is CASSIRDSYTGELFF.

Concerning this clone itself: One junction end disagrees with the germline gene, perhaps due to a read error. In DNA form, the CDR3 reads TGTGCCAGCAGTTTGACGACAGGGGGCGTTAATCCACCCCTCCACTTT. Amino acids: CASSLTTGGVNPPLHF. This chain connects TRBV6-5 to TRBJ1-6, with 10 bases fitting TRBD1. This CDR3 region has 16 residues. Germline values: CDR1 MNHEY, CDR2 SVGAGI.

This sequence joins TRBV5-1 and TRBJ2-5, with TRBD2 matching 10 bases. The CDR3 is made up of 15 amino acids. V was clipped by 2 bases and J by 3 bases; unmatched bases: 4. CDR1 is SGHRS, CDR2 YFSETQ, per germline. The CDR3 spells CASSLSSGGEETQYF. In nucleotides, the CDR3 is TGCGCCAGCAGCTTATCTAGCGGGGGAGAAGAGACCCAGTACTTC.

The rearrangement uses TRBV5-6 and TRBJ2-7; TRBD1 aligns across 9 bases. Germline CDR1 and CDR2: SGHDT and YYEEEE. The CDR3 contains 13 residues. Losses at the gene ends were 4 bases for V and 11 bases for J; bases not matched to a gene: 10. CDR3 sequence reads: CASSARDRALEYF. The CDR3 DNA is TGTGCCAGCAGCGCCCGGGACAGGGCCCTGGAGTACTTC.

A single count supports this clone. The V and J genes are TRBV7-9 and TRBJ1-2; maybe TRBD1 (5 bases). This CDR3 spans 14 amino acids. Trimming left V 2 bases short and J 8 bases short, with 15 bases between. CDR1 and CDR2 from the germline V gene are SEHNR and FQNEAQ (reference sequence). CDR3 amino acids: CASSLPGTAGGYTF. CDR3 DNA sequence: TGTGCCAGCAGCTTACCCGGGACGGCGGGAGGCTACACCTTC.